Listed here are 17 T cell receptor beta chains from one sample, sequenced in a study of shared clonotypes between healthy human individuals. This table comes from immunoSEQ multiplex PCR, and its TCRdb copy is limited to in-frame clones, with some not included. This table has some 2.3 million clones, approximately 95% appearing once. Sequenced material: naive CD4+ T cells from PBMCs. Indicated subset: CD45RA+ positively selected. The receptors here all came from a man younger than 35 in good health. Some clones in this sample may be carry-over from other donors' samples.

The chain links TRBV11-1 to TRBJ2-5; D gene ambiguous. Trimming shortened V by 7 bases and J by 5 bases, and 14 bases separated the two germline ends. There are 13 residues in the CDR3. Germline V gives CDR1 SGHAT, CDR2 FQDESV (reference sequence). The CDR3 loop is CASNPRSVETQYF. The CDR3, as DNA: TGTGCCAGCAACCCCAGAAGCGTTGAGACCCAGTACTTC.

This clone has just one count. The CDR3 coding sequence is TGTGCCAGCAGTGGGCAGCGGGGGACAAGTTACGAGCAGTACTTC. Translating gives CASSGQRGTSYEQYF. The chain couples TRBV28 to TRBJ2-7, with 8 bases matching TRBD2. V lost 5 bases to trimming and J lost 4 bases; unmatched junction nucleotides: 10. The CDR3 is 15 amino acids. The V gene's germline CDR1 is MDHEN and CDR2 SYDVKM.

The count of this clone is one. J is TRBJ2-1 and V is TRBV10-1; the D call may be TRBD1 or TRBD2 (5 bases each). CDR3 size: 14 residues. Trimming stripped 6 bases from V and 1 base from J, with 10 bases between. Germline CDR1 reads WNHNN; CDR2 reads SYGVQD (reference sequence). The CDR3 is CASRRDRSYNEQFF. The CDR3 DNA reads TGCGCCAGCAGACGGGACCGATCCTACAATGAGCAGTTCTTC.

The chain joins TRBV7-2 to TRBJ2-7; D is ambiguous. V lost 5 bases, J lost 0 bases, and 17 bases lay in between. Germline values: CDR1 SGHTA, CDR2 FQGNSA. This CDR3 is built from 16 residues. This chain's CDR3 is CASSLPPGRSSYEQYF. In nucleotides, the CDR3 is TGTGCCAGCAGCCTCCCCCCTGGCCGCAGCTCCTACGAGCAGTACTTC.

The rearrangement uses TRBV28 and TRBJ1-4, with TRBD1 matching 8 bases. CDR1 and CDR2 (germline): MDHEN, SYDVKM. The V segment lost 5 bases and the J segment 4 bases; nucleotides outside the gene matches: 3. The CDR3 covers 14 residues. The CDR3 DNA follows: TGTGCCAGCAGTGGGGACAGGTTTAATGAAAAACTGTTTTTT. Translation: CASSGDRFNEKLFF. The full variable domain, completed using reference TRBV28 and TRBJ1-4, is DVKVTQSSRYLVKRTGEKVFLECVQDMDHENMFWYRQDPGLGLRLIYFSYDVKMKEKGDIPEGYSVSREKKERFSLILESASTNQTSMYLCASSGDRFNEKLFFGSGTQLSVL.

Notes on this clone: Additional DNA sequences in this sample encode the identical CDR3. The CDR3 sequence is CAWRQGANQPQHF. The DNA of the CDR3 is TGTGCCTGGAGACAAGGGGCGAATCAGCCCCAGCATTTT. V is TRBV30 and J is TRBJ1-5, with D possibly TRBD1 on 5 matching bases. CDR1 and CDR2 (germline): GTSNPN, SVGIG (reference sequence). V was trimmed by 3 bases and J by 4 bases, leaving 10 bases between them. The CDR3 length is 13 residues.

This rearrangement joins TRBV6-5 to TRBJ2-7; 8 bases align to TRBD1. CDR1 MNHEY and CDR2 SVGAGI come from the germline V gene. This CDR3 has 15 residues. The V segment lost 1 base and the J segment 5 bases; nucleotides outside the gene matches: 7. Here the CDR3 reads CASSYLAGGADEQYF. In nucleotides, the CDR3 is TGTGCCAGCAGTTACTTGGCAGGGGGCGCGGACGAGCAGTACTTC.

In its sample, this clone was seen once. In DNA, the CDR3 is TGTGCCAGCAGTCATCAGGGGGCGGGGGAGACCCAGTACTTC. It is translated as CASSHQGAGETQYF. The chain uses TRBV6-5 and TRBJ2-5; TRBD1 agrees at 8 bases. The germline V gene encodes CDR1 MNHEY and CDR2 SVGAGI. V lost 5 bases to trimming and J lost 5 bases; unmatched junction nucleotides: 7. The CDR3 consists of 14 residues.

Here the CDR3 reads CASSELGWTLQSYEQYF. DNA of the CDR3: TGTGCCAGCAGTGAATTGGGTTGGACGCTTCAATCCTACGAGCAGTACTTC. The chain has TRBV2 and TRBJ2-7; D uncertain. Trimming took 2 bases from V and 1 from J, leaving 18 bases between them. The CDR3 loop spans 17 amino acids. Germline CDR1 reads SNHLY; CDR2 reads FYNNEI.

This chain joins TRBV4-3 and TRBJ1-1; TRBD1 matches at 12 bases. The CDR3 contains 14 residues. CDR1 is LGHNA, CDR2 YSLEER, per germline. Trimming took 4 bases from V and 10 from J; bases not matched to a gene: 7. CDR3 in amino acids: CASSRGTGGRGAFF. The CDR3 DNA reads TGCGCCAGCAGCCGCGGGACAGGGGGCCGCGGAGCTTTCTTT.

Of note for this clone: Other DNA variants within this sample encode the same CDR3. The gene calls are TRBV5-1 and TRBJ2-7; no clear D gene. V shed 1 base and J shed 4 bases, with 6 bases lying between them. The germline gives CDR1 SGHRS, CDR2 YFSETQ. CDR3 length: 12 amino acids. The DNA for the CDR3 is TGCGCCAGCAGCTTGCCGGGTTACGAGCAGTACTTC. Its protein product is CASSLPGYEQYF.

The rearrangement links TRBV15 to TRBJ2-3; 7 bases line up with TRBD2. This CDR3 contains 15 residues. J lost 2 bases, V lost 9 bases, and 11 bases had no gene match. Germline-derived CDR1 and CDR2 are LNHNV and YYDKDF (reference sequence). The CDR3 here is CATGGSSGYTDTQYF. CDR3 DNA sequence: TGTGCCACTGGAGGTTCTAGCGGCTACACAGATACGCAGTATTTT.

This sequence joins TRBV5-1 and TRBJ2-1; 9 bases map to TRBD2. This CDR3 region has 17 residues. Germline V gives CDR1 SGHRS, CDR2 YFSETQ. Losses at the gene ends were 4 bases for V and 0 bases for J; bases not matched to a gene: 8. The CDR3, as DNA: TGCGCCAGCAGCGTACTATATAGCGGGAGCTCCTACAATGAGCAGTTCTTC. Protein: CASSVLYSGSSYNEQFF.

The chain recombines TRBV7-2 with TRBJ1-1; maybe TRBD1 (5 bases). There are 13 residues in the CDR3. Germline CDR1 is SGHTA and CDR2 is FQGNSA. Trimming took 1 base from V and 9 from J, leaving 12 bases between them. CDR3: CASSLVGEGKAFF. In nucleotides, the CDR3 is TGTGCCAGCAGCTTAGTAGGGGAGGGGAAAGCTTTCTTT.

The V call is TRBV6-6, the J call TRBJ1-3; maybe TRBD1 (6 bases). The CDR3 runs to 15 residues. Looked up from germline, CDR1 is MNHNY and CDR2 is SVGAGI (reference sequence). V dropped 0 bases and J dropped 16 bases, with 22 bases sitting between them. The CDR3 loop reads CASSYSSTGSPRAYF. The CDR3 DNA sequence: TGTGCCAGCAGTTACTCGAGTACAGGGTCCCCGCGGGCTTATTTT.

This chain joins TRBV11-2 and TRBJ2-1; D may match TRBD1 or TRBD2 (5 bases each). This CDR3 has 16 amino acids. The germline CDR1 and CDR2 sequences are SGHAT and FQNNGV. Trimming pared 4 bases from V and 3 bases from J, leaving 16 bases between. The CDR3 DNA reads TGTGCCAGCAGCTCAATAAGGGGACGGAGCTACAATGAGCAGTTCTTC. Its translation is CASSSIRGRSYNEQFF.

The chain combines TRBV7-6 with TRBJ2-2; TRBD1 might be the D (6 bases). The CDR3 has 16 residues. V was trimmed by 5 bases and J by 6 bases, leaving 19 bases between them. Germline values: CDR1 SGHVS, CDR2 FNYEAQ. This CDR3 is CASSLQGRTYPGELFF. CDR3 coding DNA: TGTGCCAGCAGCCTACAGGGACGTACTTACCCCGGGGAGCTGTTTTTT.